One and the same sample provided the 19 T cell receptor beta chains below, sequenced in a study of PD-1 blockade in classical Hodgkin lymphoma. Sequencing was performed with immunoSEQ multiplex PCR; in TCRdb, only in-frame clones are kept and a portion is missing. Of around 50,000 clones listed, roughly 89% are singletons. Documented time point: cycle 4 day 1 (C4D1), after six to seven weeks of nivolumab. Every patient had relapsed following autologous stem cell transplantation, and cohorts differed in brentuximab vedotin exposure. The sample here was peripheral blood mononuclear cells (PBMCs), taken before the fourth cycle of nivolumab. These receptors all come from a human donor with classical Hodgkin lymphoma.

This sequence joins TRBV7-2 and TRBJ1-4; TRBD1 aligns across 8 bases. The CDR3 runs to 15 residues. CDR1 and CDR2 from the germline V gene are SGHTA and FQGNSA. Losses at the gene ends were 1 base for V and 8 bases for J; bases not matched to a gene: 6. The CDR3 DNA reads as TGTGCCAGCAGCTTAGGGGACAGGTTCGGGGAAAAACTGTTTTTT. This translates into CASSLGDRFGEKLFF.

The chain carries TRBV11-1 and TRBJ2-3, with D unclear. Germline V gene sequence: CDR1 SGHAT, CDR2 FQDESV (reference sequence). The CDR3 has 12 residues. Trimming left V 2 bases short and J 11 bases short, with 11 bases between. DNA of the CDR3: TGTGCCAGCAGCTTACCCCTAAAGGGGCAGTATTTT. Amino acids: CASSLPLKGQYF.

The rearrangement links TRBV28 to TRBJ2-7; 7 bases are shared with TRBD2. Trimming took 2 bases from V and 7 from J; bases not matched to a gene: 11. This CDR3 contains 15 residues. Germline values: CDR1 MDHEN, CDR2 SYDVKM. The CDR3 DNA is TGTGCCAGCAGTTTAGAGGCGGGGACTATCGGAGAGCAGTACTTC. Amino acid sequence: CASSLEAGTIGEQYF.

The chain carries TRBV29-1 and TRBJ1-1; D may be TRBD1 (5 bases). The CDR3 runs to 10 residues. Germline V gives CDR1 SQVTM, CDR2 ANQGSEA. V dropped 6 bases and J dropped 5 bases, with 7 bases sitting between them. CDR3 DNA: TGCAGCGTGTACAGGACTGAAGCTTTCTTT. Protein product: CSVYRTEAFF.

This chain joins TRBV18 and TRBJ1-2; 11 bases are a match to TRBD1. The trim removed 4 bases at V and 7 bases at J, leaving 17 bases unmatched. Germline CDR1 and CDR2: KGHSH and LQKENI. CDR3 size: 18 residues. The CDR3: CASSRSRPGQGGGSGYTF. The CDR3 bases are TGTGCCAGCTCACGGTCCAGACCGGGACAGGGGGGAGGCTCTGGCTACACCTTC.

CDR3 residues: CASSFVGGQDNEQFF. For the CDR3, the DNA is TGTGCCAGCAGTTTCGTAGGGGGGCAGGACAATGAGCAGTTCTTC. This chain uses TRBV28 with TRBJ2-1; D could derive from TRBD1 or TRBD2 (6 bases each). There are 15 residues in the CDR3. The V end lost 3 bases, the J end lost 5 bases, and 14 bases lay between the germline ends. Germline-derived CDR1 and CDR2 are MDHEN and SYDVKM.

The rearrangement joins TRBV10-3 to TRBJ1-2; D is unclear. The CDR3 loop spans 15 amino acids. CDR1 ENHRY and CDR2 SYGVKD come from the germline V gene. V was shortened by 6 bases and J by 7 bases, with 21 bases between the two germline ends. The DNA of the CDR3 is TGTGCCATCAGAGATTCAGCCCTAAGTTCAGGTGGCTACACCTTC. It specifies CAIRDSALSSGGYTF.

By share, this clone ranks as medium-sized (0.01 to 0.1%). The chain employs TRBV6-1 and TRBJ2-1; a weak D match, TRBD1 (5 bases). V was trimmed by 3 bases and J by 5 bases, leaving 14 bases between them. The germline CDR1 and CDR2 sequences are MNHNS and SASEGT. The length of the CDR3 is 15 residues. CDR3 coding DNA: TGTGCCAGCAGTGACTCGTGGGGCGCGAACAATGAGCAGTTCTTC. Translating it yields CASSDSWGANNEQFF.

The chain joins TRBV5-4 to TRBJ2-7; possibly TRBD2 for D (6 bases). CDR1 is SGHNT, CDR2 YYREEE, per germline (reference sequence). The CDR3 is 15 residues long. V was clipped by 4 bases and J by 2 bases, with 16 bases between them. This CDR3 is CASSQGLGGPYEQYF. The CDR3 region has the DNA TGTGCCAGCAGCCAGGGACTTGGCGGGCCCTACGAGCAGTACTTC.

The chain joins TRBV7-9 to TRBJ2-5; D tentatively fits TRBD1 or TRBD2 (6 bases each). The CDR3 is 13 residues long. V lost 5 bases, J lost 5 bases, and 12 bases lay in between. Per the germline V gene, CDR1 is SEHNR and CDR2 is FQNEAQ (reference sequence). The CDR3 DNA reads TGTGCCAGCAGCCCCCAGGGGAGGGAGACCCAGTACTTC. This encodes CASSPQGRETQYF.

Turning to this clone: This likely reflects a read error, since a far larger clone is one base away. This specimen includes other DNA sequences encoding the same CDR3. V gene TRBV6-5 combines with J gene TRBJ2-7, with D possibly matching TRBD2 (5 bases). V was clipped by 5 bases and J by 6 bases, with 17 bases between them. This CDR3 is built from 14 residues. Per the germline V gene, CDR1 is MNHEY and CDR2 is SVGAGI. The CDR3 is CASSESGLATEQYF. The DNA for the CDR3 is TGTGCCAGCAGTGAGTCGGGCCTAGCCACCGAGCAGTACTTC.

CDR3 protein: CASSLRGVGETQYF. The CDR3 coding sequence is TGTGCCAGCAGCTTAAGGGGAGTGGGGGAGACCCAGTACTTC. The J gene is TRBJ2-5, the V gene TRBV7-2; D is possibly TRBD1 or TRBD2 (5 bases each). Germline values: CDR1 SGHTA, CDR2 FQGNSA. There are 14 residues in the CDR3. V lost 2 bases to trimming and J lost 5 bases, with 12 bases between them. Full variable domain (missing parts from reference TRBV7-2 and TRBJ2-5): GAGVSQSPSNKVTEKGKDVELRCDPISGHTALYWYRQSLGQGLEFLIYFQGNSAPDKSGLPSDRFSAERTGGSVSTLTIQRTQQEDSAVYLCASSLRGVGETQYFGPGTRLLVL.

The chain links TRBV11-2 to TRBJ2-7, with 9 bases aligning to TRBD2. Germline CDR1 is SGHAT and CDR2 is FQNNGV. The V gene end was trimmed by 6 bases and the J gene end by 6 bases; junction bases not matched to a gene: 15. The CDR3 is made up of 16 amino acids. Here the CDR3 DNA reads TGTGCCAGCAGACCCCTCCCGAGAGCGGGAGGCGGCGAGCAGTACTTC. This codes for CASRPLPRAGGGEQYF.

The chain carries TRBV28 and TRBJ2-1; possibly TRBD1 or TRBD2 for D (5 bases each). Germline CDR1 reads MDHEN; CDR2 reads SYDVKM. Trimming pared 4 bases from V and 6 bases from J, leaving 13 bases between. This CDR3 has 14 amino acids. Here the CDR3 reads CASSSPGTANEQFF. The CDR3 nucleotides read TGTGCCAGCAGTTCCCCGGGGACGGCCAATGAGCAGTTCTTC.

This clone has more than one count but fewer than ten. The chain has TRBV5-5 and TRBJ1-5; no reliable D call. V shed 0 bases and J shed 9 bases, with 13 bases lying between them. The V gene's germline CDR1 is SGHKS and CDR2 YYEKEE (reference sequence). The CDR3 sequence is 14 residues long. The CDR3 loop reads CASSLVEGFRPQHF. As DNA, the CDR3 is TGTGCCAGCAGCTTGGTGGAAGGGTTTCGGCCCCAGCATTTT.

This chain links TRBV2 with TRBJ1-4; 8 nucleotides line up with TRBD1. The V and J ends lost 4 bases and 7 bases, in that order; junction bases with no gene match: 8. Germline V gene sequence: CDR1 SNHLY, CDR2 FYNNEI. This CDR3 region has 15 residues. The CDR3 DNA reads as TGTGCCAGCAGTGCCCTGAGGACAGGGATTGAAAAACTGTTTTTT. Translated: CASSALRTGIEKLFF.

Written as DNA, the CDR3 is TGTGCCAGCAGCGTAGCTGCGCAGGGACCTTACGAGCAGTACTTC. Its protein is CASSVAAQGPYEQYF. This chain connects TRBV9 to TRBJ2-7, with D perhaps given as TRBD1 or TRBD2 (5 bases each). With 0 bases removed from V and 4 bases from J, the gap between germline ends came to 14 bases. The germline CDR1 and CDR2 sequences are SGDLS and YYNGEE. The CDR3 is 15 amino acids.

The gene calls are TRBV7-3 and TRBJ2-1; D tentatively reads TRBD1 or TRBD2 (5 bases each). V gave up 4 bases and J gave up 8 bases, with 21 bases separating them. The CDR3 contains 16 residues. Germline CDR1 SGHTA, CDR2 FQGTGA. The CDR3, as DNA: TGTGCCAGCAGCTCACCCCCGGGACGGGCACATGATGAGCAGTTCTTC. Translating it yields CASSSPPGRAHDEQFF.

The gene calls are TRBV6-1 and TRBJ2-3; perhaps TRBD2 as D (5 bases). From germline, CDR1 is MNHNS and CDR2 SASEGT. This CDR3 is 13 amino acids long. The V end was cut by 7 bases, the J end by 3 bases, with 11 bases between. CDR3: CASNEGVTDTQYF. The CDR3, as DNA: TGTGCCAGCAACGAGGGAGTAACAGATACGCAGTATTTT.